The 18 T cell receptor beta chains given below trace back to one sample, sequenced in a study of T cell changes during pregnancy in multiple sclerosis. Clones were read by immunoSEQ multiplex PCR, and TCRdb kept only the in-frame ones, dropping some. The table includes tens of thousands of clones, approximately 88% detected once. Sequencing was performed on CD4+ T cells from peripheral blood mononuclear cells, taken before pregnancy. Receptors originate from a female donor with multiple sclerosis, enrolled in a pregnancy study.

This clone was seen just once. The chain has TRBV6-5 and TRBJ2-2; 10 bases match TRBD2. The CDR3 has 15 amino acids. The V gene end was trimmed by 4 bases and the J gene end by 3 bases; junction bases not matched to a gene: 2. Germline assignment: CDR1 MNHEY and CDR2 SVGAGI. CDR3 amino acids: CASSSTSGYTGELFF. The CDR3 nucleotides read TGTGCCAGCAGTTCGACTAGCGGGTACACCGGGGAGCTGTTTTTT.

The chain is built from TRBV4-2 and TRBJ1-5; 8 nucleotides match TRBD1. Germline CDR1 is LGHNA and CDR2 is YNFKEQ. The CDR3 totals 16 residues. After removal of 2 bases from V and 4 bases from J, the junction contained 7 bases not matched to a gene. Written as DNA, the CDR3 is TGTGCCAGCAGCCAACCCGGACAGGGTACTAATCAGCCCCAGCATTTT. Translation: CASSQPGQGTNQPQHF.

This clone was recorded only once. The CDR3 protein is CASSLERDRGETQYF. The CDR3 DNA is TGTGCCAGCAGCTTGGAGAGGGATCGAGGCGAGACCCAGTACTTC. This rearrangement joins TRBV5-4 to TRBJ2-5; D perhaps matches TRBD2 (5 bases). The CDR3 loop spans 15 amino acids. The germline CDR1 and CDR2 sequences are SGHNT and YYREEE (reference sequence). The ends were cut back, 0 bases at V and 5 bases at J, with 14 bases in the middle.

This clone was seen once. V gene TRBV28 combines with J gene TRBJ2-1; unclear D gene. The CDR3 extends over 13 amino acids. Trimming cost V 2 bases and J 8 bases, with 10 bases left between them. Per germline, CDR1 MDHEN and CDR2 SYDVKM. CDR3 nucleotide sequence: TGTGCCAGCAGTTTACCAGCCCTAGATGAGCAGTTCTTC. Translating it yields CASSLPALDEQFF.

The chain uses TRBV7-9 and TRBJ2-1, with unresolved D. With 5 bases removed from V and 7 bases from J, the gap between germline ends came to 12 bases. The germline gives CDR1 SEHNR, CDR2 FQNEAQ (reference sequence). There are 13 residues in the CDR3. The DNA of the CDR3 is TGTGCCAGCAGCCTTTCCCCCCTGAATGAGCAGTTCTTC. Translated: CASSLSPLNEQFF.

V gene TRBV7-9 combines with J gene TRBJ2-1, with TRBD2 matching over 9 bases. Germline V lookup: CDR1 SEHNR, CDR2 FQNEAQ (reference sequence). The trim removed 2 bases at V and 1 base at J, leaving 3 bases unmatched. This CDR3 is 16 amino acids long. The CDR3 DNA reads TGTGCCAGCAGCTTACTAGCGGGAATATCCTACAATGAGCAGTTCTTC. Its protein product is CASSLLAGISYNEQFF.

The chain has TRBV5-8 and TRBJ1-2; D remains ambiguous. The V and J ends lost 2 bases and 6 bases respectively, with 14 bases between them. This CDR3 has 14 amino acids. Germline V lookup: CDR1 SGHTS, CDR2 YDEGEE. CDR3 nucleotides: TGTGCCAGCAGCTTACTTGAACCCTCTAATGGCTACACCTTC. It specifies CASSLLEPSNGYTF.

The chain employs TRBV5-4 and TRBJ2-7; D is perhaps TRBD1 (5 bases). Trimming shortened V by 1 base and J by 2 bases, and 10 bases separated the two germline ends. This CDR3 contains 14 residues. Germline V gives CDR1 SGHNT, CDR2 YYREEE (reference sequence). This chain's CDR3 is CASSLQGKPYEQYF. Written as DNA, the CDR3 is TGTGCCAGCAGCTTGCAGGGAAAACCCTACGAGCAGTACTTC.

This chain links TRBV7-9 with TRBJ2-1; possibly TRBD2 for D (6 bases). V was trimmed by 1 base and J by 8 bases, leaving 21 bases between them. CDR1 and CDR2 from the germline V gene are SEHNR and FQNEAQ (reference sequence). The CDR3 runs 17 residues. For the CDR3, the DNA is TGTGCCAGCAGCTTAGGTTGGACTGGCGGGAAGGGCGATGAGCAGTTCTTC. This translates into CASSLGWTGGKGDEQFF.

The rearrangement uses TRBV7-2 and TRBJ1-5; unclear D gene. Germline V lookup: CDR1 SGHTA, CDR2 FQGNSA. V was trimmed by 3 bases and J by 2 bases, leaving 8 bases between them. The CDR3 loop spans 14 amino acids. CDR3 region: CASSFSGGNQPQHF. The CDR3 DNA follows: TGTGCCAGCAGCTTCAGCGGTGGCAATCAGCCCCAGCATTTT.

The V and J genes are TRBV2 and TRBJ2-1, with 10 bases fitting TRBD2. The germline gives CDR1 SNHLY, CDR2 FYNNEI. V gave up 7 bases and J gave up 4 bases; unmatched junction bases: 4. The CDR3 is 14 amino acids. The CDR3 DNA reads TGTGCCAGCACTGGACTAGCGGCATACAATGAGCAGTTCTTC. Translation gives CASTGLAAYNEQFF.

The rearrangement links TRBV7-2 to TRBJ1-2, with a tentative D call TRBD1 (5 bases). Germline-derived CDR1 and CDR2 are SGHTA and FQGNSA. V was clipped by 2 bases and J by 3 bases, with 16 bases between them. The CDR3 length is 16 residues. Written as DNA, the CDR3 is TGTGCCAGCAGCTTACATCCCGGGACGGGGGACTATGGCTACACCTTC. Amino acids: CASSLHPGTGDYGYTF.

V usage is TRBV5-1 and J usage is TRBJ1-2; D possibly corresponds to TRBD1 (6 bases). V dropped 3 bases and J dropped 0 bases, with 12 bases sitting between them. CDR1 SGHRS and CDR2 YFSETQ come from the germline V gene. The CDR3 is 15 amino acids. The CDR3 sequence: CASSSGVGPNYGYTF. The CDR3 nucleotides read TGCGCCAGCAGCTCAGGGGTCGGACCTAACTATGGCTACACCTTC. Together with reference TRBV5-1 and TRBJ1-2, the CDR3 gives the full variable domain: KAGVTQTPRYLIKTRGQQVTLSCSPISGHRSVSWYQQTPGQGLQFLFEYFSETQRNKGNFPGRFSGRQFSNSRSEMNVSTLELGDSALYLCASSSGVGPNYGYTFGSGTRLTVV.

The rearrangement links TRBV10-3 to TRBJ2-1, with 10 positions matching TRBD2. With V trimmed by 10 bases and J by 5 bases, 8 bases remained unmatched. The germline CDR1 and CDR2 sequences are ENHRY and SYGVKD. This CDR3 has 14 amino acids. CDR3 DNA: TGTGCCAGCGGACTAGCGGACACTAACAATGAGCAGTTCTTC. Translated: CASGLADTNNEQFF.

The V call is TRBV11-2, the J call TRBJ2-3, with 8 bases fitting TRBD2. The V gene end was trimmed by 5 bases and the J gene end by 4 bases; junction bases not matched to a gene: 5. The CDR3 runs to 14 residues. Germline V lookup: CDR1 SGHAT, CDR2 FQNNGV. The CDR3 nucleotides are TGTGCCAGCAGCCTGGGGACTAGTGCAGATACGCAGTATTTT. Protein sequence: CASSLGTSADTQYF.

V usage is TRBV6-5 and J usage is TRBJ1-1; no reliable D call. Germline V gives CDR1 MNHEY, CDR2 SVGAGI. Trimming shortened V by 8 bases and J by 2 bases, and 12 bases separated the two germline ends. CDR3 length equals 13 residues. CDR3: CASCETVNTEAFF. The CDR3, as DNA: TGTGCCAGCTGTGAAACAGTTAACACTGAAGCTTTCTTT.

The chain carries TRBV12-5 and TRBJ2-1, with D tentatively TRBD2 (5 bases). The CDR3 length is 17 residues. The V end was cut by 3 bases, the J end by 8 bases, with 23 bases between. Germline CDR1 and CDR2: LGHNT and FRNRAP. The CDR3 bases are TGTGCTAGTGGTTTCCCCTTAACGCGGGCTAGTTCCGATGAGCAGTTCTTC. The encoded protein is CASGFPLTRASSDEQFF.

The chain uses TRBV29-1 and TRBJ1-1, with 8 bases that match TRBD1. Losses at the gene ends were 4 bases for V and 1 base for J; bases not matched to a gene: 8. CDR1 and CDR2 from the germline V gene are SQVTM and ANQGSEA. The CDR3 has 15 residues. This CDR3 reads CSVAEPGTGNTEAFF. The CDR3 bases are TGCAGCGTTGCGGAACCCGGGACAGGGAACACTGAAGCTTTCTTT.